This T cell receptor beta chain was sequenced for a study of blood T cells in healthy people across ages. Broader study findings: Across the age range, TCR beta diversity per million T cells fell in a roughly linear way.

A sample-barcoded 5' primer and a J-beta primer mix were used in a second PCR of roughly 7 to 12 cycles. TCRdb processed the 5' RACE reads anew with MiXCR; each CDR3 protein has one entry. The table has approximately 1.5 million distinct CDR3 sequences, roughly two fifths seen once. Germline V gene lookup returns CDR1 LGHDT and CDR2 YNNKEL (reference sequence). The CDR3 is 21 amino acids. Losses at the gene ends were 1 base for V and 0 bases for J; bases not matched to a gene: 9. About this clonotype itself: What it recognizes is unknown.

The rearrangement uses TRBV3-1 and TRBJ2-6; TRBD2 matches at 13 bases. Source material: blood. The TCR comes from a woman under 30 in good health. CDR3 bases: TGTGCCAGCAGCCAAGTATTAGGACTAGCGGGAGTCAACTCTGGGGCCAACGTCCTGACTTTC. Its translation is CASSQVLGLAGVNSGANVLTF.